This TCR beta chain originates from a study of blood T cells in healthy people across ages. In the study overall: Researchers report that template switching captured about one barcoded beta molecule per two T cells.

CDR3 length equals 15 residues. The germline V gene encodes CDR1 SGDLS and CDR2 YYNGEE. With 3 bases clipped from V and 5 bases from J, the junction kept 8 bases outside the gene matches. A word on this clonotype: As yet, its antigen is unknown.

The study's findings and limits: Underestimates were what the diversity estimates from one million T cells were considered to be.

The individuals who served as donors were healthy Caucasians living in Russia, aged about 6 to 100. It was with a sample-barcoded 5' primer and a J-beta primer mix that a second PCR of about 6 to 12 cycles was run. Every cDNA molecule carried a tag from a template-switch adaptor bearing 12 random nucleotides. TCRdb redid the calling of the 5' RACE reads with MiXCR, one entry per CDR3 protein. The table records about 680,000 distinct CDR3 sequences, over 45% of them present only once. The material sequenced was blood. This rearrangement joins TRBV9 to TRBJ2-5, with 9 bases matching TRBD1. This TCR derives from a woman aged 60 to 75 in good health. DNA of the CDR3: TGTGCCAGCAGCGACCGGGACAGGGTTGGGGAGACCCAGTACTTC. Translated, it gives CASSDRDRVGETQYF.